These 21 T cell receptor beta chains came from one sample sequenced in a study of T cell responses to AZD1222 COVID-19 vaccine. TCRdb keeps only in-frame clones here, not all; method: immunoSEQ multiplex PCR. This table has 75,000 to 100,000 clones, 90% appearing once. Source: peripheral blood, taken on day 0 of AZD1222 vaccination. The origin of the receptors is an adult in good health.

V is TRBV7-2 and J is TRBJ2-5, with 7 bases aligning to TRBD2. CDR1 and CDR2 (germline): SGHTA, FQGNSA. CDR3 length: 16 amino acids. After removal of 2 bases from V and 2 bases from J, the junction contained 8 bases not matched to a gene. The CDR3 region is CASSLRRGVLQETQYF. The CDR3 coding sequence is TGTGCCAGCAGCTTAAGACGGGGGGTCCTACAAGAGACCCAGTACTTC.

The chain combines TRBV14 with TRBJ2-7; D possibly corresponds to TRBD2 (6 bases). Trimming pared 4 bases from V and 3 bases from J, leaving 22 bases between. Germline V gives CDR1 SGHDN, CDR2 FVKESK. This CDR3 has 17 amino acids. This CDR3 reads CASSPWNLGGRDYEQYF. CDR3 nucleotides: TGTGCCAGCAGCCCCTGGAATTTGGGGGGACGGGACTACGAGCAGTACTTC.

V is TRBV5-6 and J is TRBJ1-5, with D unclear. This CDR3 region has 14 residues. V was pared by 0 bases and J by 3 bases, with 7 bases between. Germline lookup yields CDR1 SGHDT and CDR2 YYEEEE. CDR3 bases: TGTGCCAGCAGCTTGGGGAGCCTCAATCAGCCCCAGCATTTT. It translates to CASSLGSLNQPQHF.

The V gene is TRBV4-3, the J gene TRBJ2-1, with TRBD2 matching 10 bases. CDR3 length: 15 residues. The germline gives CDR1 LGHNA, CDR2 YSLEER. V dropped 1 base and J dropped 9; count of bases not matched to a gene: 6. CDR3 protein: CASSQASGGAGEQFF. DNA of the CDR3: TGCGCCAGCAGCCAAGCGAGCGGGGGGGCTGGTGAGCAGTTCTTC.

This clone has only one observation. The chain combines TRBV25-1 with TRBJ1-2; 8 bases agree with TRBD1. Germline CDR1 is MGHDK and CDR2 is SYGVNS. This CDR3 is built from 13 residues. V lost 6 bases to trimming and J lost 7 bases; unmatched junction nucleotides: 7. DNA for the CDR3: TGTGCCAGCAGCCGAGGACAGGGACTTGGCTACACCTTC. It yields the protein CASSRGQGLGYTF.

This chain joins TRBV18 and TRBJ2-3; 7 nucleotides align to TRBD1. The CDR3 spans 18 residues. J was trimmed by 0 bases and V by 3 bases; bases with no gene match: 12. Germline V gene sequence: CDR1 KGHSH, CDR2 LQKENI. CDR3 loop: CASSPLLEGRGSTDTQYF. CDR3 bases: TGTGCCAGCTCACCTCTACTAGAGGGCAGGGGGAGCACAGATACGCAGTATTTT.

The rearrangement joins TRBV7-8 to TRBJ1-5, with TRBD1 identical over 7 bases. There are 17 residues in the CDR3. Per germline, CDR1 SGHVS and CDR2 FQNEAQ. Unmatched junction bases numbered 10, after V lost 4 bases and J lost 1 base. The CDR3 DNA sequence: TGTGCCAGCAGCTCAGACAGGGAAGGACTGAGCAATCAGCCCCAGCATTTT. This gives the protein CASSSDREGLSNQPQHF.

V gene TRBV27 combines with J gene TRBJ2-5; D assignment may be TRBD1 or TRBD2 (5 bases each). The V end lost 3 bases, the J end lost 0 bases, and 14 bases lay between the germline ends. Germline V gene data show CDR1 as MNHEY and CDR2 as SMNVEV (reference sequence). The CDR3 runs 16 residues. The CDR3 spells CASSFVGAAYQETQYF. The CDR3 nucleotides are TGTGCCAGCAGTTTTGTCGGGGCCGCGTACCAAGAGACCCAGTACTTC.

This clone is a singleton in its sample. The rearrangement joins TRBV6-2 or TRBV6-3 to TRBJ1-5; 10 nucleotides match TRBD1. The CDR3 runs 17 residues. Germline V gene sequence: CDR1 MNHEY, CDR2 SVGEGT. The trim removed 2 bases at V and 4 bases at J, leaving 8 bases unmatched. CDR3 region: CASSYTWDRGFNQPQHF. The DNA of the CDR3 is TGTGCCAGCAGTTACACCTGGGACAGGGGTTTTAATCAGCCCCAGCATTTT.

The chain couples TRBV6-6 to TRBJ2-7; D remains unclear. Trimming stripped 0 bases from V and 4 bases from J, with 10 bases between. The germline V gene encodes CDR1 MNHNY and CDR2 SVGAGI (reference sequence). The CDR3 is made up of 14 amino acids. The CDR3 region is CASSYSSGYYEQYF. Written as DNA, the CDR3 is TGTGCCAGCAGTTACTCGTCGGGTTATTACGAGCAGTACTTC.

The chain is built from TRBV6-5 and TRBJ2-5; D is possibly TRBD1 or TRBD2 (5 bases each). This CDR3 is built from 15 residues. Trimming shortened V by 6 bases and J by 5 bases, and 19 bases separated the two germline ends. CDR1 MNHEY and CDR2 SVGAGI come from the germline V gene. The CDR3 sequence: CASRAGNTGRETQYF. In nucleotides, the CDR3 is TGTGCCAGCAGAGCCGGGAACACGGGGCGTGAGACCCAGTACTTC.

The V gene is TRBV5-1, the J gene TRBJ1-3; possibly TRBD1 for D (6 bases). The germline V gene encodes CDR1 SGHRS and CDR2 YFSETQ. Trimming pared 3 bases from V and 2 bases from J, leaving 15 bases between. CDR3 length: 16 amino acids. In DNA form, the CDR3 reads TGCGCCAGCAGCTCACAGGCACAGGGAGCTGGAAACACCATATATTTT. This translates into CASSSQAQGAGNTIYF.

The genes are TRBV12-3 or TRBV12-4 and TRBJ2-7; D is perhaps TRBD2 (6 bases). Deletions cut 6 bases from V and 4 bases from J, with 13 bases between. The CDR3 is 13 residues long. Here the CDR3 DNA reads TGTGCCAGCAGCCTTAGCGGCTGGTACGAGCAGTACTTC. This encodes CASSLSGWYEQYF.

This clone occurred once. This sequence joins TRBV7-9 and TRBJ2-5; 10 nucleotides match TRBD2. The ends lost 5 bases at V and 0 bases at J; junction bases unmatched: 6. Per the germline V gene, CDR1 is SEHNR and CDR2 is FQNEAQ (reference sequence). The CDR3 extends over 16 amino acids. CDR3 nucleotide sequence: TGTGCCAGCAGCCGTGGACTAGCGGCCTACCAAGAGACCCAGTACTTC. The encoded protein is CASSRGLAAYQETQYF.

The chain carries TRBV25-1 and TRBJ2-5; 10 bases fit TRBD2. This CDR3 has 18 amino acids. The V segment lost 2 bases and the J segment 5 bases; nucleotides outside the gene matches: 14. Per germline, CDR1 MGHDK and CDR2 SYGVNS. In DNA, the CDR3 is TGTGCCAGCAGTGAAAGGACTAGCGGAATGTCCCCCGTCGAGACCCAGTACTTC. Encoded protein: CASSERTSGMSPVETQYF.

This clone was counted once. Here the CDR3 reads CASSLSGNTEAFF. The CDR3 coding sequence is TGTGCCAGCTCACTTTCGGGGAACACTGAAGCTTTCTTT. The chain links TRBV18 to TRBJ1-1; D is ambiguous. This CDR3 comprises 13 residues. Trimming cost V 4 bases and J 1 base, with 7 bases left between them. CDR1 and CDR2 from the germline V gene are KGHSH and LQKENI.

The DNA for the CDR3 is TGTGCCAGCAGCTTAGAGACAGGGGGAGTTAGTCAGCCCCAGCATTTT. Protein product: CASSLETGGVSQPQHF. This sequence joins TRBV7-2 and TRBJ1-5; the match to TRBD1 covers 9 bases. CDR1 is SGHTA and CDR2 is FQGNSA in the germline V gene. The CDR3 sequence is 16 residues long. V was clipped by 1 base and J by 6 bases; unmatched bases: 7.

The rearrangement uses TRBV29-1 and TRBJ1-3; D not certain. The CDR3 runs to 13 residues. V lost 6 bases and J lost 1, with 10 bases in between. Per germline, CDR1 SQVTM and CDR2 ANQGSEA. CDR3 in amino acids: CSVQGYSGNTIYF. As DNA, the CDR3 is TGCAGCGTCCAAGGGTATTCTGGAAACACCATATATTTT.

The rearrangement joins TRBV5-1 to TRBJ1-1; 7 bases are a match to TRBD1. The CDR3 runs 15 residues. Germline V CDR1 and CDR2: SGHRS, YFSETQ. Trimming took 2 bases from V and 1 from J; bases not matched to a gene: 5. The CDR3 DNA reads TGCGCCAGCAGCTTAGAGGGGACAGAGAACACTGAAGCTTTCTTT. The encoded protein is CASSLEGTENTEAFF.

This clone was recorded only once. The V and J genes are TRBV5-1 and TRBJ2-7; tentatively, D is TRBD1 or TRBD2 (5 bases each). V was clipped by 5 bases and J by 0 bases, with 15 bases between them. This CDR3 is built from 15 residues. Germline V lookup: CDR1 SGHRS, CDR2 YFSETQ. The CDR3 loop is CASSYGTSSSYEQYF. In DNA, the CDR3 is TGCGCCAGCAGTTACGGGACCTCGAGCTCCTACGAGCAGTACTTC.

This chain connects TRBV7-2 to TRBJ2-3; 15 positions agree with TRBD2. The germline V gene has CDR1 SGHTA and CDR2 FQGNSA. The CDR3 runs to 17 residues. With 5 bases clipped from V and 6 bases from J, the junction kept 9 bases outside the gene matches. CDR3 in amino acids: CASSPRTSGGAADTQYF. CDR3 sequence (DNA): TGTGCCAGCAGCCCCCGGACTAGCGGGGGGGCTGCCGATACGCAGTATTTT.